This T cell receptor beta chain was sequenced for a study of response to subunit inactivated influenza vaccine. After removal of 7 bases from V and 1 base from J, the junction contained 10 bases not matched to a gene. The CDR3 totals 16 residues. Germline CDR1 MNHEY, CDR2 SVGEGT. Study-level points and caveats: Few additional T cells are recruited per seasonal influenza vaccination, authors suggested.

About this clonotype: Its antigen is unknown.

TCRdb called the RT-PCR reads again in MiXCR, with one record for every CDR3 protein. The sample holds around 200,000 distinct CDR3 sequences, approximately 12% seen once. The same sample was also studied in work on T cells expressing NK-cell markers. As that report states: Generation of TCR beta cDNA was performed by 5'RACE template switching incorporating UMIs. Dominant NKG2C+ clonotypes accounted for roughly 1.0-8% of CD8+ T cells in six or seven donors.

Material: CD8+ T cells sorted from PBMCs, obtained 11 to 12 days after vaccination. This chain uses TRBV6-2 or TRBV6-3 with TRBJ2-1; TRBD1 agrees at 7 bases. This clonotype was obtained from a man aged 50 to 60 who received an inactivated influenza vaccine. The CDR3 DNA sequence: TGTGCCAGCACCTCGCCACAGGGGAAGTCCTACAATGAGCAGTTCTTC. Amino acids: CASTSPQGKSYNEQFF.